One sample yielded the 32 T cell receptor beta chains listed below, sequenced in a study of beta chain features in type 1 diabetes. Their target antigens are unknown. Expressed TCRB transcripts were sequenced because the isolated RNA had all been reverse transcribed beforehand. The data were produced by immunoSEQ multiplex PCR, yet TCRdb's version contains in-frame clones alone and is incomplete. The table records 250,000 to 300,000 clones, 14% of them present only once. General observations from the study: Moderate but significant shortening of TCRB CDR3s was recorded in all four CD4+ subsets from Type 1 diabetes patients.

What was sequenced was naive CD4+ T cells from blood. Receptor source: a man aged 25-45 years with type 1 diabetes.

This clone has a handful of counts. The sample contains more than one DNA sequence encoding this CDR3. This chain joins TRBV28 and TRBJ2-7; D perhaps matches TRBD2 (5 bases). The CDR3 is made up of 12 amino acids. V shed 8 bases and J shed 1 base, with 9 bases lying between them. Germline loops: CDR1 MDHEN, CDR2 SYDVKM. The chain's CDR3 is CASATGSYEQYF. CDR3 bases: TGTGCCAGCGCGACGGGGTCCTACGAGCAGTACTTC. Full variable domain (missing parts from reference TRBV28 and TRBJ2-7): DVKVTQSSRYLVKRTGEKVFLECVQDMDHENMFWYRQDPGLGLRLIYFSYDVKMKEKGDIPEGYSVSREKKERFSLILESASTNQTSMYLCASATGSYEQYFGPGTRLTVT.

The J gene is TRBJ2-7, the V gene TRBV20-1; D remains ambiguous. CDR1 is DFQATT, CDR2 SNEGSKA, per germline (reference sequence). Trimming removed 5 bases from V and 6 bases from J, with 11 bases in between. This CDR3 contains 11 residues. The CDR3 here is CSAPSALEQYF. The CDR3 DNA is TGCAGTGCTCCCAGCGCTCTCGAGCAGTACTTC.

The chain couples TRBV4-1 to TRBJ2-7, with D perhaps matching TRBD2 (5 bases). The CDR3 is 18 residues long. Germline lookup yields CDR1 MGHRA and CDR2 YSYEKL. With 0 bases removed from V and 7 bases from J, the gap between germline ends came to 25 bases. CDR3 sequence reads: CASSQDGAGRDILLEQYF. The CDR3 DNA reads as TGCGCCAGCAGCCAAGACGGCGCGGGCCGGGATATCCTTCTTGAGCAGTACTTC.

This clone was seen a handful of times. The chain combines TRBV28 with TRBJ2-7, with TRBD2 matching 7 bases. CDR1 is MDHEN, CDR2 SYDVKM, per germline. CDR3 size: 15 residues. V lost 2 bases to trimming and J lost 6 bases; unmatched junction nucleotides: 10. The CDR3 reads CASSLRGLPLFEQYF. CDR3 DNA: TGTGCCAGCAGTTTAAGGGGACTACCCTTATTCGAGCAGTACTTC.

The chain uses TRBV6-6 and TRBJ2-5, with 8 bases that match TRBD1. The ends lost 6 bases at V and 6 bases at J; junction bases unmatched: 15. In germline, CDR1 is MNHNY, CDR2 SVGAGI (reference sequence). This CDR3 contains 16 residues. The CDR3 protein is CASSWGPGTGRKTQYF. The CDR3 region has the DNA TGTGCCAGCAGCTGGGGCCCAGGGACAGGAAGGAAGACCCAGTACTTC.

This clone has only a few counts. The rearrangement links TRBV7-9 to TRBJ1-4, with D perhaps TRBD1 (6 bases). V was clipped by 5 bases and J by 4 bases, with 11 bases between them. This CDR3 contains 14 residues. The germline CDR1 and CDR2 sequences are SEHNR and FQNEAQ (reference sequence). CDR3 sequence (DNA): TGTGCCAGCAGCCCGACAGGCAATAATGAAAAACTGTTTTTT. This codes for CASSPTGNNEKLFF.

This chain uses TRBV14 with TRBJ2-7; D is possibly TRBD1 (5 bases). The CDR3 runs 14 residues. The V and J ends lost 3 bases and 0 bases respectively, with 9 bases between them. Germline V gene sequence: CDR1 SGHDN, CDR2 FVKESK. The CDR3, as DNA: TGTGCCAGCAGCCACAGACAGCCCTCCTACGAGCAGTACTTC. Protein sequence: CASSHRQPSYEQYF.

This clone was found a few times. The V and J genes are TRBV25-1 and TRBJ1-2; perhaps TRBD1 as D (6 bases). The CDR3 loop spans 13 amino acids. Germline V gene data show CDR1 as MGHDK and CDR2 as SYGVNS. V dropped 6 bases and J dropped 8 bases, with 16 bases sitting between them. CDR3 coding DNA: TGTGCCAGCAGCCACAGGGTGAGTCGAGGCTACACCTTC. This sequence encodes CASSHRVSRGYTF.

V gene TRBV28 combines with J gene TRBJ1-2; possibly TRBD1 for D (5 bases). CDR1 is MDHEN, CDR2 SYDVKM, per germline. The CDR3 covers 11 residues. The V gene lost 2 bases and the J gene lost 8 bases, with 6 bases spanning the gap. CDR3 sequence reads: CASSLRGGYTF. CDR3 nucleotides: TGTGCCAGCAGTTTACGGGGGGGCTACACCTTC.

This clone was seen more than once but under ten times. The chain has TRBV7-8 and TRBJ2-7; no reliable D call. Germline lookup yields CDR1 SGHVS and CDR2 FQNEAQ. The V end was cut by 4 bases, the J end by 4 bases, with 5 bases between. There are 11 residues in the CDR3. For the CDR3, the DNA is TGTGCCAGCAGCTATCAATACGAGCAGTACTTC. This encodes CASSYQYEQYF.

The gene calls are TRBV7-3 and TRBJ2-3, with D possibly TRBD1 on 6 matching bases. Germline CDR1 reads SGHTA; CDR2 reads FQGTGA. The CDR3 has 15 amino acids. Trimming took 5 bases from V and 3 from J, leaving 15 bases between them. The CDR3: CASSPTGLSTDTQYF. CDR3 nucleotides: TGTGCCAGCAGCCCTACAGGGCTGAGTACAGATACGCAGTATTTT.

The chain has TRBV7-9 and TRBJ1-3; D unclear. The CDR3 is made up of 14 amino acids. CDR1 is SEHNR, CDR2 FQNEAQ, per germline (reference sequence). Trimming removed 0 bases at V and 7 bases at J, with 10 bases between. The CDR3 region has the DNA TGTGCCAGCAGCTTAGCTGGCGGGATCAACACCATATATTTT. Amino acids: CASSLAGGINTIYF.

This clone has more than one count but fewer than ten. The same CDR3 can be traced to other DNA sequences in this sample. The CDR3 DNA follows: TGTGCCAGCTCACCCAGGGTGCAGGAGACCCAGTACTTC. Encoded protein: CASSPRVQETQYF. The chain carries TRBV18 and TRBJ2-5; weak D call: TRBD1 (5 bases). V was pared by 3 bases and J by 5 bases, with 10 bases between. CDR1 and CDR2 (germline): KGHSH, LQKENI. The CDR3 is 13 residues long. The full variable domain, in which reference TRBV18 and TRBJ2-5 provide the parts outside the CDR3, is NAGVMQNPRHLVRRRGQEARLRCSPMKGHSHVYWYRQLPEEGLKFMVYLQKENIIDESGMPKERFSAEFPKEGPSILRIQQVVRGDSAAYFCASSPRVQETQYFGPGTRLLVL.

In this sample, this clone turned up a few times. The chain has TRBV7-9 and TRBJ1-1; a weak D match, TRBD1 (5 bases). Germline V gene data show CDR1 as SEHNR and CDR2 as FQNEAQ (reference sequence). The CDR3 spans 15 residues. V dropped 5 bases and J dropped 3 bases, with 16 bases sitting between them. CDR3 in amino acids: CASSDLGHRDTEAFF. CDR3 coding DNA: TGTGCCAGCAGCGACTTGGGGCACCGGGACACTGAAGCTTTCTTT.

The chain is built from TRBV23-1 and TRBJ2-4; 8 bases map to TRBD2. TRBV23-1 is an ORF for which the function is uncertain. The CDR3 is made up of 16 amino acids. Trimming cost V 11 bases and J 7 bases; bases outside gene matches: 19. The CDR3 is CAGLYGGGSGKNIQYF. The CDR3 coding sequence is TGCGCCGGGCTTTACGGGGGTGGTAGCGGGAAGAACATTCAGTACTTC.

The rearrangement links TRBV28 to TRBJ1-1; D remains unclear. Germline V CDR1 and CDR2: MDHEN, SYDVKM. CDR3 length: 12 amino acids. V shed 3 bases and J shed 4 bases, with 6 bases lying between them. CDR3: CASSLVATEAFF. CDR3 coding DNA: TGTGCCAGCAGTTTGGTAGCCACTGAAGCTTTCTTT.

The chain uses TRBV20-1 and TRBJ2-7; D might be TRBD2 (5 bases). Germline values: CDR1 DFQATT, CDR2 SNEGSKA (reference sequence). The V end was cut by 4 bases, the J end by 2 bases, with 6 bases between. The CDR3 length is 11 residues. As DNA, the CDR3 is TGCAGTGCTACCGGGGCCTACGAGCAGTACTTC. It encodes CSATGAYEQYF.

This clone was found a few times. The rearrangement links TRBV7-8 to TRBJ2-3; no definite D call. CDR3 length equals 14 residues. The germline V gene has CDR1 SGHVS and CDR2 FQNEAQ. The germline V and J ends were trimmed by 2 bases and 3 bases, with 9 bases remaining between them. CDR3 region: CASSLKESTDTQYF. Written as DNA, the CDR3 is TGTGCCAGCAGCTTAAAGGAGTCTACAGATACGCAGTATTTT.

This clone was detected only a few times. The chain links TRBV9 to TRBJ2-3; TRBD1 is a possible D gene (5 bases). V was pared by 4 bases and J by 5 bases, with 32 bases between. Germline V CDR1 and CDR2: SGDLS, YYNGEE. This CDR3 contains 20 residues. CDR3 bases: TGTGCCAGCAGCCCTCATGGGGCAGGAACCCGACGACGAGCCATAGATACGCAGTATTTT. Translating gives CASSPHGAGTRRRAIDTQYF. Filled out from reference TRBV9 and TRBJ2-3, the complete variable domain reads DSGVTQTPKHLITATGQRVTLRCSPRSGDLSVYWYQQSLDQGLQFLIQYYNGEERAKGNILERFSAQQFPDLHSELNLSSLELGDSALYFCASSPHGAGTRRRAIDTQYFGPGTRLTVL.

This clone was seen only a few times. V is TRBV15 and J is TRBJ2-3, with 8 positions matching TRBD1. The CDR3 length is 14 residues. CDR1 and CDR2 from the germline V gene are LNHNV and YYDKDF (reference sequence). J gave up 5 bases and V 6 bases, and 7 bases lay outside the gene matches. The DNA of the CDR3 is TGTGCCACCAGTCCGGACAGGGCGAAAGATACGCAGTATTTT. Translating it yields CATSPDRAKDTQYF.

This chain connects TRBV9 to TRBJ2-1, with TRBD2 identical over 9 bases. This CDR3 has 16 amino acids. Germline-derived CDR1 and CDR2 are SGDLS and YYNGEE. V trimming: 1 base; J trimming: 4 bases; junction bases outside the gene matches: 6. CDR3 DNA: TGTGCCAGCAGCGTACCGGGACTAGCTGCGTACAATGAGCAGTTCTTC. This sequence encodes CASSVPGLAAYNEQFF.

This chain links TRBV28 with TRBJ1-2, with D perhaps matching TRBD1 (5 bases). The V end was cut by 2 bases, the J end by 4 bases, with 17 bases between. This CDR3 contains 16 residues. Germline V gene lookup returns CDR1 MDHEN and CDR2 SYDVKM. CDR3 region: CASSLRQGSYSYGYTF. CDR3 bases: TGTGCCAGCAGTTTAAGGCAGGGTTCATATAGCTATGGCTACACCTTC.

The J gene is TRBJ2-1, the V gene TRBV4-3; D call uncertain. CDR3 length: 16 residues. V was shortened by 0 bases and J by 5 bases, with 14 bases between the two germline ends. The germline V gene has CDR1 LGHNA and CDR2 YSLEER. The CDR3 is CASSQDSRRNNNEQFF. As DNA, the CDR3 is TGCGCCAGCAGCCAAGATAGTCGGCGGAACAACAATGAGCAGTTCTTC.

As to this clone: Distinct nucleotide sequences in the sample also encode this CDR3. The CDR3 sequence is CASSLGGVPYEQYF. The CDR3 DNA reads as TGTGCCAGCAGTTTAGGAGGGGTCCCCTACGAGCAGTACTTC. The chain uses TRBV28 and TRBJ2-7; possibly TRBD2 for D (6 bases). The CDR3 loop spans 14 amino acids. In germline, CDR1 is MDHEN, CDR2 SYDVKM. V was trimmed by 2 bases and J by 2 bases, leaving 10 bases between them.

The chain links TRBV5-1 to TRBJ1-1; the D gene is possibly TRBD1 (5 bases). CDR1 and CDR2 (germline): SGHRS, YFSETQ. V lost 3 bases and J lost 2, with 8 bases in between. CDR3 length: 13 residues. The CDR3 reads CASSWGSNTEAFF. CDR3 bases: TGCGCCAGCAGCTGGGGCAGTAACACTGAAGCTTTCTTT.

This clone was seen more than once but under ten times. The chain carries TRBV28 and TRBJ1-2; possibly TRBD1 for D (6 bases). Per the germline V gene, CDR1 is MDHEN and CDR2 is SYDVKM. The V gene lost 10 bases and the J gene lost 0 bases, with 18 bases spanning the gap. CDR3 length: 15 residues. In DNA form, the CDR3 reads TGTGCCACCACAAGGTTAAGGGGGACTAACTATGGCTACACCTTC. As protein: CATTRLRGTNYGYTF.

The gene calls are TRBV4-2 and TRBJ2-1; D gene ambiguous. V was cut by 4 bases and J by 0 bases, with 13 bases left in between. This CDR3 region has 16 residues. CDR1 and CDR2 from the germline V gene are LGHNA and YNFKEQ. The chain's CDR3 is CASSLPDSSSYNEQFF. The CDR3 DNA sequence: TGTGCCAGCAGCCTCCCCGACTCGAGCTCCTACAATGAGCAGTTCTTC.

The chain couples TRBV6-1 to TRBJ2-7; TRBD1 aligns across 9 bases. The V and J ends lost 1 base and 4 bases, in that order; junction bases with no gene match: 8. This CDR3 has 16 residues. Per the germline V gene, CDR1 is MNHNS and CDR2 is SASEGT. CDR3 amino acids: CASSEGLAGQGYEQYF. The CDR3 DNA reads as TGTGCCAGCAGTGAAGGTCTGGCTGGACAGGGGTACGAGCAGTACTTC.

The chain recombines TRBV18 with TRBJ2-2, with TRBD2 matching over 7 bases. The germline V gene encodes CDR1 KGHSH and CDR2 LQKENI. Losses at the gene ends were 2 bases for V and 1 base for J; bases not matched to a gene: 4. This CDR3 has 16 residues. DNA of the CDR3: TGTGCCAGCTCACCATCGGCTAGCGGGAACACCGGGGAGCTGTTTTTT. Translated, it gives CASSPSASGNTGELFF.

This chain uses TRBV9 with TRBJ2-7; 10 bases are shared with TRBD1. The germline gives CDR1 SGDLS, CDR2 YYNGEE. Trimming took 3 bases from V and 1 from J; bases not matched to a gene: 7. This CDR3 contains 16 residues. The DNA for the CDR3 is TGTGCCAGCAGCGCCGGACAGGGGGAAATTTCCTACGAGCAGTACTTC. Its translation is CASSAGQGEISYEQYF.

As DNA, the CDR3 is TGTGCCAGCAGCTCCACGGGGAACACTGAAGCTTTCTTT. Amino acids: CASSSTGNTEAFF. The rearrangement links TRBV7-2 to TRBJ1-1; D gene uncertain. Trimming stripped 4 bases from V and 1 base from J, with 7 bases between. The V gene's germline CDR1 is SGHTA and CDR2 FQGNSA. The CDR3 covers 13 residues.

This clone was observed a few times. This rearrangement joins TRBV7-9 to TRBJ2-7; 7 bases match TRBD2. The trim removed 1 base at V and 2 bases at J, leaving 11 bases unmatched. The CDR3 extends over 17 amino acids. Per germline, CDR1 SEHNR and CDR2 FQNEAQ (reference sequence). The CDR3 loop reads CASSLGIGSGYTYEQYF. The CDR3 DNA sequence: TGTGCCAGCAGCTTAGGGATTGGTAGCGGGTATACCTACGAGCAGTACTTC.